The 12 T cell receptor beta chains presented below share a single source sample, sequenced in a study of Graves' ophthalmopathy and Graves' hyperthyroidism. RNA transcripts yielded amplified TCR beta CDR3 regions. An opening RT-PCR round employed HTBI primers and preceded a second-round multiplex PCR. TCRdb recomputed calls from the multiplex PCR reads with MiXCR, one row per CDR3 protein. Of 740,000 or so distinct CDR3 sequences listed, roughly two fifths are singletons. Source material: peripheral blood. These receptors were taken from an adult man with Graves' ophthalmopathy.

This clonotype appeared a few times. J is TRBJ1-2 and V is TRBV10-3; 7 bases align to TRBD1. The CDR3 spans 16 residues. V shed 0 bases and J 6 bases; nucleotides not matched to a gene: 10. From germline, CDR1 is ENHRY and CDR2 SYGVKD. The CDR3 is CAISESLQGVGDGYTF. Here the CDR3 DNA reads TGTGCCATCAGTGAGTCTTTGCAGGGGGTTGGAGATGGCTACACCTTC.

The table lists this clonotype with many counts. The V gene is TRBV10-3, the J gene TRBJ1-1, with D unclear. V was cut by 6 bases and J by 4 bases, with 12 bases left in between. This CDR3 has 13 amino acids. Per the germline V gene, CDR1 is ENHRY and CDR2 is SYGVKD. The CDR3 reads CAIRDTRATEAFF. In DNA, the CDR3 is TGTGCCATCAGAGACACAAGGGCCACTGAAGCTTTCTTT.

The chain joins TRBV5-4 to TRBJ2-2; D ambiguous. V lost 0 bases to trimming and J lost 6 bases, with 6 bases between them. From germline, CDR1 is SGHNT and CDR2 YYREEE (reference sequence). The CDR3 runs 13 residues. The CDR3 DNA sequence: TGTGCCAGCAGCTTGGAACCAGCCGGGGAGCTGTTTTTT. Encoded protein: CASSLEPAGELFF. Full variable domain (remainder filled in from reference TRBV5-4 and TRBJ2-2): ETGVTQSPTHLIKTRGQQVTLRCSSQSGHNTVSWYQQALGQGPQFIFQYYREEENGRGNFPPRFSGLQFPNYSSELNVNALELDDSALYLCASSLEPAGELFFGEGSRLTVL.

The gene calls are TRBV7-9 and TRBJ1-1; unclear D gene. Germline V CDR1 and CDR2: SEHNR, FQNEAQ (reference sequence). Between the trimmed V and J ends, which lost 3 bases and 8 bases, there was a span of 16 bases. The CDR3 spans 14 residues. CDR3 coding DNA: TGTGCCAGCAGCTTTGGTTGGAGTGAAGACGAAGCTTTCTTT. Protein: CASSFGWSEDEAFF.

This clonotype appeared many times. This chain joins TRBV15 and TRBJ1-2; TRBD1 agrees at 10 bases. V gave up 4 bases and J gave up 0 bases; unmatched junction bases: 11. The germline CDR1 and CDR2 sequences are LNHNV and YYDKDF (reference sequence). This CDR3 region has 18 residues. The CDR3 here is CATSIPGQGKKTNYGYTF. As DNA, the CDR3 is TGTGCCACCAGCATTCCGGGACAGGGGAAAAAAACTAACTATGGCTACACCTTC.

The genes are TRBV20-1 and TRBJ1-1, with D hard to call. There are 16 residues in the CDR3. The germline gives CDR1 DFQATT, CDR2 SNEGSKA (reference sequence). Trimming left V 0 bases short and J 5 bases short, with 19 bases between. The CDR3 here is CSARDAWIGRDTEAFF. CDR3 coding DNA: TGCAGTGCTAGAGACGCATGGATAGGGCGGGATACTGAAGCTTTCTTT.

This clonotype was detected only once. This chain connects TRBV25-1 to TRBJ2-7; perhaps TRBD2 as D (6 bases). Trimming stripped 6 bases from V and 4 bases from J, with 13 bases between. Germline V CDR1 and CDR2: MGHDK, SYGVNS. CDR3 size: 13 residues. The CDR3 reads CASRGGVSYEQYF. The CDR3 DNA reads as TGTGCCAGCAGAGGAGGGGTCTCATACGAGCAGTACTTC.

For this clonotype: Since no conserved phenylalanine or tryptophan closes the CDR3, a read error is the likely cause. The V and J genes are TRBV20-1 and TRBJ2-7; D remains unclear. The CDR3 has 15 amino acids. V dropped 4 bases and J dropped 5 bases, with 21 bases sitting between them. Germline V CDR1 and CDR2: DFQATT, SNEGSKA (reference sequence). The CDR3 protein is CSANPGKRPFDEQYC. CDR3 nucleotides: TGCAGTGCTAACCCCGGCAAACGTCCCTTCGACGAGCAGTACTGC.

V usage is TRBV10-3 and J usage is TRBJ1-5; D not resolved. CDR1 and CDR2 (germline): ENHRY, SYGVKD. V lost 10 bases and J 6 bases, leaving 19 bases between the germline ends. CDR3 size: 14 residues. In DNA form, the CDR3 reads TGTGCCAGCAGCGGAGAATATAGCGCTCAGCCCCAGCATTTT. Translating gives CASSGEYSAQPQHF.

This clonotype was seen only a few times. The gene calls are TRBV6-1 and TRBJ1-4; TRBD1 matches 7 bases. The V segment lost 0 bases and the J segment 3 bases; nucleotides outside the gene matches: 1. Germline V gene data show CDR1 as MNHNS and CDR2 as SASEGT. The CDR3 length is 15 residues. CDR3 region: CASSEAGTANEKLFF. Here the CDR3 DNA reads TGTGCCAGCAGTGAAGCCGGGACAGCTAATGAAAAACTGTTTTTT.

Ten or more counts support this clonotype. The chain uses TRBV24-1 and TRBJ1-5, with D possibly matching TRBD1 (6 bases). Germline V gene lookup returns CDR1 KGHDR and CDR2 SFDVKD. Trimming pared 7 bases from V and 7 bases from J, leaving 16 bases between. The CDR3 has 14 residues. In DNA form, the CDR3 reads TGTGCCACCAGCGGGGGGCCCAGGGGACAGCCCCAGCATTTT. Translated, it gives CATSGGPRGQPQHF.

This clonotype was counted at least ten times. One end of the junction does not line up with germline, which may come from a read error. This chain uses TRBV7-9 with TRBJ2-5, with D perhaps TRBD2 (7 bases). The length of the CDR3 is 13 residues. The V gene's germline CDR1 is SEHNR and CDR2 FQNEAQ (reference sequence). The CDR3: CASSLAGGRGLGF. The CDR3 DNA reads TGTGCCAGCAGCTTAGCCGGAGGGCGGGGGCTAGGCTTC.